What follows is one TCR beta chain and its context. Measured with immunoSEQ multiplex PCR; TCRdb has only the in-frame clones, and not every one. Of roughly 440,000 clones in the sample, roughly 88% were seen once. These data come from a study of blood T cell repertoires in COVID-19. Seattle participants joined during active infection and were tracked over time. The CDR3 runs 15 residues. V gave up 4 bases and J gave up 3 bases, with 15 bases separating them. Germline CDR1 reads LGHDT; CDR2 reads YNNKEL (reference sequence). V and J are TRBV3-1 (or the pseudogene TRBV3-2) and TRBJ1-1; possibly TRBD1 for D (6 bases). The specimen was peripheral blood. The source of this sequence is a woman between 45 and 65 years old with COVID-19, enrolled during active disease. CDR3 residues: CASSLQGGGYTEAFF. The CDR3 nucleotides are TGTGCCAGCAGCCTCCAGGGAGGGGGATACACTGAAGCTTTCTTT.